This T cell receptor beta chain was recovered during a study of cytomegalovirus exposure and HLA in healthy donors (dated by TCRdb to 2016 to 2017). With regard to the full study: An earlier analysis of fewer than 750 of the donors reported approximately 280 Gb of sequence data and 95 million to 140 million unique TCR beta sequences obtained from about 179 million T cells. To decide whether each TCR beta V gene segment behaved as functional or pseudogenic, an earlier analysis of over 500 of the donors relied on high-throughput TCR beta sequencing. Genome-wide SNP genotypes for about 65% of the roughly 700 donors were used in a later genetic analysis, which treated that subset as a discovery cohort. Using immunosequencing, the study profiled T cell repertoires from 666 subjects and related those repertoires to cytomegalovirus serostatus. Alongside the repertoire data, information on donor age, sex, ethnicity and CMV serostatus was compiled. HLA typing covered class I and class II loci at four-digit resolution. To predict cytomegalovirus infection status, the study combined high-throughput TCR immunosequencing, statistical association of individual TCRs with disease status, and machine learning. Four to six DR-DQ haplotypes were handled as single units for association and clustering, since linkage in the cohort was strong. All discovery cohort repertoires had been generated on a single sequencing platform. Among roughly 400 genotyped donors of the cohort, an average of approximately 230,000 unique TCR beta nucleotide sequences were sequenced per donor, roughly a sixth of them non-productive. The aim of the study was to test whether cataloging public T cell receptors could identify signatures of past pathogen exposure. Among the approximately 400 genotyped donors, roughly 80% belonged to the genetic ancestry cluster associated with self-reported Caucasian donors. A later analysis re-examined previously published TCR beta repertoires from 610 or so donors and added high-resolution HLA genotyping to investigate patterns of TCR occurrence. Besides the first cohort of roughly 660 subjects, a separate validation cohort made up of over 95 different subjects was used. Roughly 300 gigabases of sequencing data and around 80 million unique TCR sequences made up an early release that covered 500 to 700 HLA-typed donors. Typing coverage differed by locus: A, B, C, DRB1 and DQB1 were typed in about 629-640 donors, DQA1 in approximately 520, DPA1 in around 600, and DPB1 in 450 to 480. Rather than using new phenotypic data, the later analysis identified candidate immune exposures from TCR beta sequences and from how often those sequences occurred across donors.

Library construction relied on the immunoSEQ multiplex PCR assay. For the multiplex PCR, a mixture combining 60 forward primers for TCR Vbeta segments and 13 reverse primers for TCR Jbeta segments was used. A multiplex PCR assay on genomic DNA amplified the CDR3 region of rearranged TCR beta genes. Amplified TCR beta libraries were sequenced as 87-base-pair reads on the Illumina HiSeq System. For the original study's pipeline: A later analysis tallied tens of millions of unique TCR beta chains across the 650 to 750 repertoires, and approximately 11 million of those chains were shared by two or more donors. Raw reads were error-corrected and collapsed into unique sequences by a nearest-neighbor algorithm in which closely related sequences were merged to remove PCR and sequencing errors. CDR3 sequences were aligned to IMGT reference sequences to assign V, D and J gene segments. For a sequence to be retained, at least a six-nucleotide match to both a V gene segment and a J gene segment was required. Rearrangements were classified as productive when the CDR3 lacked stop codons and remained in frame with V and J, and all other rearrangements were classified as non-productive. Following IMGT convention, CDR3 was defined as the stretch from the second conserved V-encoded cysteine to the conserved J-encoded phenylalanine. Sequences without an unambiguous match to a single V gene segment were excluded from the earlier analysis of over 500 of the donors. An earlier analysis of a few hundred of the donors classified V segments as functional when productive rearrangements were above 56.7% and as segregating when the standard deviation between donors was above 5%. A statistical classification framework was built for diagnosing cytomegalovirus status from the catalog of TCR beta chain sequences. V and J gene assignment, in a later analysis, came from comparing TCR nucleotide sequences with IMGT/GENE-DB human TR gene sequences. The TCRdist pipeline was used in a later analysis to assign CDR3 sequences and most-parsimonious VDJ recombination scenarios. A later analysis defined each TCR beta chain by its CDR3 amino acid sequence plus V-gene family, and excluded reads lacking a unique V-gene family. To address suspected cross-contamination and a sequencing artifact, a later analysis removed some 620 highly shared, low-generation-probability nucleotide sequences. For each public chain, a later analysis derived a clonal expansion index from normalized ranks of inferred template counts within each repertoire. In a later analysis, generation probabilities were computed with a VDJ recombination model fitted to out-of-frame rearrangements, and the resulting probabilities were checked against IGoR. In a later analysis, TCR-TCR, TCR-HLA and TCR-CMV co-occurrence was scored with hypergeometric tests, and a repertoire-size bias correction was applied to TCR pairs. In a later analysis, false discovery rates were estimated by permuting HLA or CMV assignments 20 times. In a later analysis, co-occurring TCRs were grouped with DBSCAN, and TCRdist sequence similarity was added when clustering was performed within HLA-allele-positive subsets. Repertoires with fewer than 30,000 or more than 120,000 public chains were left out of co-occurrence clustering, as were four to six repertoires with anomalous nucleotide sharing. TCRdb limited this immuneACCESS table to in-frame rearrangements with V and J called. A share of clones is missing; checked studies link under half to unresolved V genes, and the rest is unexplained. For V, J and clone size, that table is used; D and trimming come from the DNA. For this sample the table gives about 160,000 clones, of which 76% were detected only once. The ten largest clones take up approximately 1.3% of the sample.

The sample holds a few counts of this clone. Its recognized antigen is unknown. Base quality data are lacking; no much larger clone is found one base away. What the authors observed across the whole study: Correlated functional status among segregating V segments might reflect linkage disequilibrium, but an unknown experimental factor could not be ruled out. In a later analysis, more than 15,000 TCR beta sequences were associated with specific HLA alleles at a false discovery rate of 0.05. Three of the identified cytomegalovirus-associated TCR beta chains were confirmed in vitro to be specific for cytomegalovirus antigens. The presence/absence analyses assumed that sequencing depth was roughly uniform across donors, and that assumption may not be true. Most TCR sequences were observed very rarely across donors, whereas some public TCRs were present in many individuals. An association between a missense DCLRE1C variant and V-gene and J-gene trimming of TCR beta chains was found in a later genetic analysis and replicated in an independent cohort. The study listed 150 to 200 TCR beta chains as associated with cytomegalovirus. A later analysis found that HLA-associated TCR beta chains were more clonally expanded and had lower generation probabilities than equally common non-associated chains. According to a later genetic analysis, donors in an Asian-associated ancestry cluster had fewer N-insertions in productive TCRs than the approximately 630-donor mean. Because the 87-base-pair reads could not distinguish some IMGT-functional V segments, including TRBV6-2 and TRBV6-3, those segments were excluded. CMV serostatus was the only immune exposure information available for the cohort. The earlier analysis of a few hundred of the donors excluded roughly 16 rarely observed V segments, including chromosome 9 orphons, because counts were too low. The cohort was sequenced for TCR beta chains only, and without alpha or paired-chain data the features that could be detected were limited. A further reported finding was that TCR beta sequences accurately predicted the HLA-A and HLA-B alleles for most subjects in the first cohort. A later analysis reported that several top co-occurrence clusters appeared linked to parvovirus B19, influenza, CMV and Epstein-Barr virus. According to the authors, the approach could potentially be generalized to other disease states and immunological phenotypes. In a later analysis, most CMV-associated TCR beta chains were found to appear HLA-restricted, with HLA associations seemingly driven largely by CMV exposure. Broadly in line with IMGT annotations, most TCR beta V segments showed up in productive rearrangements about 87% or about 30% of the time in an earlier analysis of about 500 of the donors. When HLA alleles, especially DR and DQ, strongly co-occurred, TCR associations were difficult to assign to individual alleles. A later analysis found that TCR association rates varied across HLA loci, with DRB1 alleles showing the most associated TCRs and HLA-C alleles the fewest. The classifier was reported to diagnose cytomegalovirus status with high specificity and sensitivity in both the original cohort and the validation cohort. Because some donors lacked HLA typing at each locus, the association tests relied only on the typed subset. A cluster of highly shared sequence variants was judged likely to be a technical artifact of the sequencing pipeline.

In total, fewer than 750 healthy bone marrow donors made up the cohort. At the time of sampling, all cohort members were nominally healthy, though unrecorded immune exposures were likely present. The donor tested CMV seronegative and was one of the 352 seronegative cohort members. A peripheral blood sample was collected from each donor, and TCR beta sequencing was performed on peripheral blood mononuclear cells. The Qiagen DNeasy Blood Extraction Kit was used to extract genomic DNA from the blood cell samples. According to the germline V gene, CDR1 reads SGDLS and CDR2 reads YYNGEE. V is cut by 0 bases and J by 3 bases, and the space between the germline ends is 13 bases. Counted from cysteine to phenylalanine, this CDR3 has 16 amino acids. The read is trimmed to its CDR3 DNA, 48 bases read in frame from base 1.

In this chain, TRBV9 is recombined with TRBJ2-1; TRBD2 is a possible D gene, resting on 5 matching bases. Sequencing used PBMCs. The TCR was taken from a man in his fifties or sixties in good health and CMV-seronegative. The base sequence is TGTGCCAGCAGCGTAGGGGGAGCGGACGGCTACAATGAGCAGTTCTTC. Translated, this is CASSVGGADGYNEQFF.